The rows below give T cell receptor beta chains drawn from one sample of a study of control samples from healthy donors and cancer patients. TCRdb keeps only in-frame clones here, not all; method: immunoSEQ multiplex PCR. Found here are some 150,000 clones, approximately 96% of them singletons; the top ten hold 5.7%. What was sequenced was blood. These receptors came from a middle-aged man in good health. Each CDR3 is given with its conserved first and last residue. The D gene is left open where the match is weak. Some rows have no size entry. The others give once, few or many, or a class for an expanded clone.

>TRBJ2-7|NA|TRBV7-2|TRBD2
CASSLAASGGYEQYF
TGTGCCAGCAGCTTAGCGGCTAGCGGGGGTTACGAGCAGTACTTC
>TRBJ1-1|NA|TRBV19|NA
CASSTLGMNTEAFF
TGTGCCAGTAGTACCCTGGGCATGAACACTGAAGCTTTCTTT
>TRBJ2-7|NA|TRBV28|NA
CASSLRGLDEQYF
TGTGCCAGCAGCTTACGAGGATTGGACGAGCAGTACTTC
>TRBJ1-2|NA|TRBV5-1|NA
CASSLGAAGAKNYGYTF
TGCGCCAGCAGCTTGGGAGCCGCGGGGGCGAAGAACTATGGCTACACCTTC
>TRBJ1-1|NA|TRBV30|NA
CAWSTGGPSTEAFF
TGTGCCTGGAGTACGGGGGGGCCGAGCACTGAAGCTTTCTTT
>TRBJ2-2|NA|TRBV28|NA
CASSTLPPGFDGELFF
TGTGCCAGCAGTACACTCCCCCCAGGGTTCGACGGGGAGCTGTTTTTT
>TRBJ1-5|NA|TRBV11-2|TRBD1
CASSRDRGNQPQHF
TGTGCCAGCAGCAGGGACAGGGGTAATCAGCCCCAGCATTTT
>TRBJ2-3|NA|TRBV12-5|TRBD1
CASGFGTGGSTQYF
TGTGCTAGTGGTTTCGGGACAGGGGGGAGTACGCAGTATTTT
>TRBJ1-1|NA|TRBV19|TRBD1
CASSKTGEGTEAFF
TGTGCCAGTAGTAAGACAGGGGAGGGGACTGAAGCTTTCTTT
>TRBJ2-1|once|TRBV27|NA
CASSLTSSYNEQFF
TGTGCCAGCAGTTTGACTAGCTCCTACAATGAGCAGTTCTTC
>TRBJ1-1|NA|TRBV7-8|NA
CASSLGGPNTEAFF
TGTGCCAGCAGCTTAGGGGGGCCGAACACTGAAGCTTTCTTT
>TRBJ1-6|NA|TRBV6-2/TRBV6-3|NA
CASSYSGSANSPLHF
TGTGCCAGCAGTTACTCCGGGTCAGCCAATTCACCCCTCCACTTT
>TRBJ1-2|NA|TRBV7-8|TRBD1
CASSLGGTGPNYGYTF
TGTGCCAGCAGCTTAGGGGGGACAGGGCCTAACTATGGCTACACCTTC
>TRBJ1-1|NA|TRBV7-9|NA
CASSLGLVRGWNTEAFF
TGTGCCAGCAGCTTGGGGCTCGTGCGGGGATGGAACACTGAAGCTTTCTTT
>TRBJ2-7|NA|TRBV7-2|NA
CASRPQGTGSYEQYF
TGTGCCAGCAGACCCCAAGGGACGGGCTCCTACGAGCAGTACTTC
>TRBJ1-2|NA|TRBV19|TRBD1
CASSPSQGQGGGYGYTF
TGTGCCAGTAGTCCCTCACAAGGACAGGGCGGGGGCTATGGCTACACCTTC
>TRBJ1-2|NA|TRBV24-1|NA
CATSDSYREGNGYTF
TGTGCCACCAGTGATTCATACAGGGAAGGGAATGGCTACACCTTC
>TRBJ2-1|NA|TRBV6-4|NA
CASSDLGGEQFF
TGTGCCAGCAGTGACCTTGGGGGAGAGCAGTTCTTC
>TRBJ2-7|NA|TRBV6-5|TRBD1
CASSSGTGVSYEQYF
TGTGCCAGCAGTTCCGGGACAGGAGTATCCTACGAGCAGTACTTC
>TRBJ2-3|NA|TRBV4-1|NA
CASSQAPAPGTDTQYF
TGCGCCAGCAGCCAAGCCCCGGCCCCTGGCACAGATACGCAGTATTTT
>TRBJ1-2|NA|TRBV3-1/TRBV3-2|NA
CASSQGRGGSWGYTF
TGTGCCAGCAGCCAAGGAAGAGGGGGATCATGGGGCTACACCTTC
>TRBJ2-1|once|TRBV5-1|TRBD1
CASRRQGPYNEQFF
TGCGCCAGCAGGCGACAGGGGCCCTACAATGAGCAGTTCTTC
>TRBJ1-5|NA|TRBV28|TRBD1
CASIGDRGVQPQHF
TGTGCCAGCATAGGGGACAGGGGAGTTCAGCCCCAGCATTTT
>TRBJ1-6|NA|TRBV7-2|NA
CASSFESSYNSPLHF
TGTGCCAGCAGCTTTGAGAGCTCCTATAATTCACCCCTCCACTTT
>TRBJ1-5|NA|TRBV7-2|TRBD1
CASSATGGISQPQHF
TGTGCCAGCAGCGCTACAGGGGGCATCAGTCAGCCCCAGCATTTT
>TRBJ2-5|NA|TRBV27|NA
CASSSLSRGVGETQYF
TGTGCCAGCAGTTCCCTCTCGCGGGGCGTCGGAGAGACCCAGTACTTC
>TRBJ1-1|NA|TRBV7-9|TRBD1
CASSHGTGGKTEAFF
TGTGCCAGCAGCCATGGGACAGGGGGCAAAACTGAAGCTTTCTTT
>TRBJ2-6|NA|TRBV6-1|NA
CASSDGGTGANVLTF
TGTGCCAGCAGTGACGGGGGAACTGGGGCCAACGTCCTGACTTTC
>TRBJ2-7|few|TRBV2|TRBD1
CASTTPGQSSLDEQYF
TGTGCCAGCACTACTCCGGGACAGTCGTCTTTGGACGAGCAGTACTTC
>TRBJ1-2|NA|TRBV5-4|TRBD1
CASSGTRGTGGYGYTF
TGTGCCAGCAGCGGGACCCGGGGGACAGGGGGCTATGGCTACACCTTC
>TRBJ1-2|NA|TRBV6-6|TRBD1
CASRSTGGGSGYTF
TGTGCCAGCAGGTCCACAGGGGGAGGGAGCGGCTACACCTTC
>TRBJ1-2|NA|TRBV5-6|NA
CASSFQYYGYTF
TGTGCCAGCAGCTTCCAGTACTATGGCTACACCTTC
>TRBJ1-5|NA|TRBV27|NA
CASRRLDLNQPQHF
TGTGCCAGCAGGAGGCTCGACCTCAATCAGCCCCAGCATTTT
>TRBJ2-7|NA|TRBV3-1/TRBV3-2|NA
CASSPWGERRTYEQYF
TGTGCCAGCAGCCCTTGGGGGGAGCGGCGCACCTACGAGCAGTACTTC
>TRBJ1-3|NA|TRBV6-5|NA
CASSSGTPNTIYF
TGTGCCAGCAGTTCCGGGACCCCAAACACCATATATTTT
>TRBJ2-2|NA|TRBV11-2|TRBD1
CASSLGTGYTGELFF
TGTGCCAGCAGCTTAGGGACAGGGTACACCGGGGAGCTGTTTTTT
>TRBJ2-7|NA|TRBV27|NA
CASSLSRASYEQYF
TGTGCCAGCAGTTTATCGCGGGCCTCCTACGAGCAGTACTTC
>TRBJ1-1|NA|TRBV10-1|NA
CASSETGTMNTEAFF
TGCGCCAGCAGTGAAACCGGGACAATGAACACTGAAGCTTTCTTT
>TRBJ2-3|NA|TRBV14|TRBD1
CASSQDFFAGGYTDTQYF
TGTGCCAGCAGCCAAGATTTTTTTGCAGGGGGCTACACAGATACGCAGTATTTT